This TCR beta chain derives from a study of blood T cell repertoires in COVID-19. The wider study: Acute-phase and convalescent COVID-19 samples originated in the United States, Italy and Spain.

A Seattle source enrolled patients during active infection and followed them longitudinally. This CDR3 region has 12 residues. With 3 bases removed from V and 8 bases from J, the gap between germline ends came to 10 bases. Germline loops: CDR1 MDHEN, CDR2 SYDVKM. Original analysis: Reference gene primers were amplified, and this amplification served to estimate nucleated cell counts. Libraries were prepared by immunoSEQ multiplex PCR; TCRdb keeps only in-frame clonotypes and omits some of them. V, J and clone size are those of that table, while D and trimming were read from the DNA. Altogether tens of thousands of clones are present, 87% being singletons, with the ten largest covering approximately 3.7%.

The chain joins TRBV28 to TRBJ1-2; no reliable D call. What was sequenced was peripheral blood. This receptor was identified in a man in his forties with COVID-19, enrolled during active disease. For the CDR3, the DNA is TGTGCCAGCAGTTTGAGACAACGGGGCTACACCTTC. Translation gives CASSLRQRGYTF.